This TCR beta chain came from a study of shared clonotypes between healthy human individuals. Generated by immunoSEQ multiplex PCR, the TCRdb table keeps only in-frame clones and is missing some. In the table there are about half a million clones, roughly 80% of which are singletons. Germline trimming cut 1 base from V and 3 bases from J; bases unmatched to any gene: 8. Germline-derived CDR1 and CDR2 are SEHNR and FQNEAQ (reference sequence). The length of the CDR3 is 16 residues. This rearrangement joins TRBV7-9 to TRBJ2-7; 8 bases are a match to TRBD1. This receptor was obtained from a woman aged 40 to 50 in good health. Some clones in this sample may be carry-over from other donors' samples. The sequenced sample was PBMCs. In DNA form, the CDR3 reads TGTGCCAGCAGCTTAGGCGGACAGGGCGAGGGCTACGAGCAGTACTTC. Its protein is CASSLGGQGEGYEQYF.